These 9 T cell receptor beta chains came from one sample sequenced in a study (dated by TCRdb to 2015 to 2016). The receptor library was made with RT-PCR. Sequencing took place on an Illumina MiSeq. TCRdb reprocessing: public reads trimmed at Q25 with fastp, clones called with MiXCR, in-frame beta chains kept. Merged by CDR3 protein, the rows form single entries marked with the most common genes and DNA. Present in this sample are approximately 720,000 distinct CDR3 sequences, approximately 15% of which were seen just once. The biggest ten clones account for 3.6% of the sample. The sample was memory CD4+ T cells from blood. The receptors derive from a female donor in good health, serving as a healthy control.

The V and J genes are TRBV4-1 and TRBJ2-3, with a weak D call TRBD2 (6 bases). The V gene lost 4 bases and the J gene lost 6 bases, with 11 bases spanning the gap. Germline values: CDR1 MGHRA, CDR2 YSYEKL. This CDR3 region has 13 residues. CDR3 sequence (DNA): TGCGCCAGCAGCCCGGGAGCCGTCGATACGCAGTATTTT. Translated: CASSPGAVDTQYF.

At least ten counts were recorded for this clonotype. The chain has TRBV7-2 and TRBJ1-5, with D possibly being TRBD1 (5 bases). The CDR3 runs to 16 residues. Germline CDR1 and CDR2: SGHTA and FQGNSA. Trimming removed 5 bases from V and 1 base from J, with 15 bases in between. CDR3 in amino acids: CASSQTPGLSNQPQHF. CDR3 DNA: TGTGCCAGCAGCCAGACGCCAGGGCTAAGCAATCAGCCCCAGCATTTT.

The CDR3 bases are TGTGCCAGCAGCCTGGGACTGAGCGCGGGAAACACCATATATTTT. Its translation: CASSLGLSAGNTIYF. The J gene is TRBJ1-3, the V gene TRBV3-1; possibly TRBD1 for D (5 bases). The CDR3 has 15 residues. Trimming shortened V by 4 bases and J by 4 bases, and 14 bases separated the two germline ends. Germline lookup yields CDR1 LGHDT and CDR2 YNNKEL (reference sequence).

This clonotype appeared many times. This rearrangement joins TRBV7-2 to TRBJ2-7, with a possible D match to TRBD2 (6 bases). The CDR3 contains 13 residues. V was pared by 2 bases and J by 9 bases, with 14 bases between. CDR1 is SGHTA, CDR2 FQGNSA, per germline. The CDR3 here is CASSLPGELGQYF. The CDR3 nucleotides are TGTGCCAGCAGCTTACCGGGGGAGCTGGGGCAGTACTTC.

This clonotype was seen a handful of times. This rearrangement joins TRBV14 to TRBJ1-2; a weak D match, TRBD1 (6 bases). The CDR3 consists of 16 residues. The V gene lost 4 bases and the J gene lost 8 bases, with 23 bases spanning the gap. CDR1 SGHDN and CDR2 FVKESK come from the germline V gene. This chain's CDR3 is CASSPYRMSGALGYTF. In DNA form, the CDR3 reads TGTGCCAGCAGCCCCTACCGGATGTCGGGGGCGCTCGGCTACACCTTC.

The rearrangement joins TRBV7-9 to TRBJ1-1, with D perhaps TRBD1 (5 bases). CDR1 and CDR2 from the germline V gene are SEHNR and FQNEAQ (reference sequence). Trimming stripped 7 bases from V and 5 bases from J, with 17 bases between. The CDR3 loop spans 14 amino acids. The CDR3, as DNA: TGTGCCAGCAACAGCCCGACAGCAACGACTGAAGCTTTCTTT. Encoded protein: CASNSPTATTEAFF.

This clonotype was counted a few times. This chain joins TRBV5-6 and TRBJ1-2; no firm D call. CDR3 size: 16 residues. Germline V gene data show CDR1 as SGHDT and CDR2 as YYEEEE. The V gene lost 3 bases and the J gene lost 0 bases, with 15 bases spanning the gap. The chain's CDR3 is CASSWAGGSPNYGYTF. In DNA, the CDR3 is TGTGCCAGCAGCTGGGCTGGTGGCAGTCCTAACTATGGCTACACCTTC. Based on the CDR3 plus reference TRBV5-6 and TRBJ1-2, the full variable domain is DAGVTQSPTHLIKTRGQQVTLRCSPKSGHDTVSWYQQALGQGPQFIFQYYEEEERQRGNFPDRFSGHQFPNYSSELNVNALLLGDSALYLCASSWAGGSPNYGYTFGSGTRLTVV.

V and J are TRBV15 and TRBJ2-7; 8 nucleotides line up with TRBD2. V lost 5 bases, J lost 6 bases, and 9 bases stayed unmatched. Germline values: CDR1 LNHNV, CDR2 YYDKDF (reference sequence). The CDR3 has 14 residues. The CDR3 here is CATSQGLSGGEQYF. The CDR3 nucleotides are TGTGCCACCAGCCAAGGACTGAGCGGGGGCGAGCAGTACTTC.

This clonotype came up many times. The DNA for the CDR3 is TGTGCCAGCAGCTTAGCGGCAGGGGGCGCTTATGGCTACACCTTC. Translation gives CASSLAAGGAYGYTF. V and J are TRBV7-2 and TRBJ1-2, with 8 positions matching TRBD1. From germline, CDR1 is SGHTA and CDR2 FQGNSA. The V and J ends lost 0 bases and 5 bases, in that order; junction bases with no gene match: 5. The CDR3 contains 15 residues.